This T cell receptor beta chain originates from a study of blood T cell repertoires in COVID-19. Study summary: The United States, Italy and Spain were the sources of the acute and convalescent COVID-19 samples.

The junction had 15 bases not matched to a gene; V was cut back by 0 bases and J by 5 bases. Per germline, CDR1 SGHDT and CDR2 YYEEEE. This CDR3 is 19 amino acids long. The repertoire was sequenced with immunoSEQ multiplex PCR; TCRdb's copy has only in-frame clones and lacks some. The sample holds some 110,000 clones, roughly 84% seen once. This TCR was sampled from a woman aged 25 to 39 who had recovered from COVID-19. V gene TRBV5-6 combines with J gene TRBJ2-3; 10 bases line up with TRBD2. Specimen: PBMCs or T cells enriched from blood (not recorded which). The DNA for the CDR3 is TGTGCCAGCAGCTTGGTCCTTCCGGGACTAGCGATAAGAGAAGATACGCAGTATTTT. It yields the protein CASSLVLPGLAIREDTQYF.